This T cell receptor beta chain came from a study of blood T cell repertoires in COVID-19. The V gene lost 7 bases and the J gene lost 7 bases, with 14 bases spanning the gap. The CDR3 totals 12 residues. Germline V gene lookup returns CDR1 SGDLS and CDR2 YYNGEE. Someone with COVID-19 had been met by exposed participants within 2 weeks before study entry. The authors' processing: Estimated nucleated cell counts came from reference gene primer amplification. Some clones are missing from TCRdb's copy, which holds only in-frame ones; the method was immunoSEQ multiplex PCR. The DNA was the basis for D and trimming; V, J and clone size are from that table. Here the sample spans roughly 230,000 clones, 70% to 90% being singletons. This clone came up once.

This receptor was obtained from a woman aged 50 to 60 who had been exposed to COVID-19. The V call is TRBV9, the J call TRBJ1-2, with D unresolved. The specimen sequenced was PBMCs or T cells enriched from blood (not recorded which). CDR3 sequence: CASGGEGIGYTF. In DNA form, the CDR3 reads TGTGCCAGCGGCGGTGAGGGAATTGGCTACACCTTC.